This T cell receptor (beta chain) was identified in a study of T cell responses to AZD1222 COVID-19 vaccine. Concerning this clone itself: What it binds is not known.

TCRdb keeps only in-frame clones here, not all; method: immunoSEQ multiplex PCR. The sample records tens of thousands of clones, 70% to 90% being singletons. Regarding the study as a whole: Repertoires were obtained only post-peak T cell response. There were mostly white British donors and more females than males, and clonal diversity was possibly underestimated. Epitopes outside B.1.351 and B.1.1.7 mutated regions reportedly drew nearly half of spike TCRs.

This receptor was identified in an adult in good health. This specimen was peripheral blood, taken on day 0 of AZD1222 vaccination.

The CDR3 region is CASGLVLGTGSQFF. The CDR3 nucleotides read TGTGCTAGTGGTTTGGTACTAGGGACAGGCAGCCAGTTCTTC. V and J are TRBV12-5 and TRBJ2-1; 8 bases are shared with TRBD1. This CDR3 has 14 residues. The J segment lost 13 bases and the V segment lost 0 bases, leaving 8 bases of the junction unmatched. Germline V CDR1 and CDR2: LGHNT, FRNRAP.